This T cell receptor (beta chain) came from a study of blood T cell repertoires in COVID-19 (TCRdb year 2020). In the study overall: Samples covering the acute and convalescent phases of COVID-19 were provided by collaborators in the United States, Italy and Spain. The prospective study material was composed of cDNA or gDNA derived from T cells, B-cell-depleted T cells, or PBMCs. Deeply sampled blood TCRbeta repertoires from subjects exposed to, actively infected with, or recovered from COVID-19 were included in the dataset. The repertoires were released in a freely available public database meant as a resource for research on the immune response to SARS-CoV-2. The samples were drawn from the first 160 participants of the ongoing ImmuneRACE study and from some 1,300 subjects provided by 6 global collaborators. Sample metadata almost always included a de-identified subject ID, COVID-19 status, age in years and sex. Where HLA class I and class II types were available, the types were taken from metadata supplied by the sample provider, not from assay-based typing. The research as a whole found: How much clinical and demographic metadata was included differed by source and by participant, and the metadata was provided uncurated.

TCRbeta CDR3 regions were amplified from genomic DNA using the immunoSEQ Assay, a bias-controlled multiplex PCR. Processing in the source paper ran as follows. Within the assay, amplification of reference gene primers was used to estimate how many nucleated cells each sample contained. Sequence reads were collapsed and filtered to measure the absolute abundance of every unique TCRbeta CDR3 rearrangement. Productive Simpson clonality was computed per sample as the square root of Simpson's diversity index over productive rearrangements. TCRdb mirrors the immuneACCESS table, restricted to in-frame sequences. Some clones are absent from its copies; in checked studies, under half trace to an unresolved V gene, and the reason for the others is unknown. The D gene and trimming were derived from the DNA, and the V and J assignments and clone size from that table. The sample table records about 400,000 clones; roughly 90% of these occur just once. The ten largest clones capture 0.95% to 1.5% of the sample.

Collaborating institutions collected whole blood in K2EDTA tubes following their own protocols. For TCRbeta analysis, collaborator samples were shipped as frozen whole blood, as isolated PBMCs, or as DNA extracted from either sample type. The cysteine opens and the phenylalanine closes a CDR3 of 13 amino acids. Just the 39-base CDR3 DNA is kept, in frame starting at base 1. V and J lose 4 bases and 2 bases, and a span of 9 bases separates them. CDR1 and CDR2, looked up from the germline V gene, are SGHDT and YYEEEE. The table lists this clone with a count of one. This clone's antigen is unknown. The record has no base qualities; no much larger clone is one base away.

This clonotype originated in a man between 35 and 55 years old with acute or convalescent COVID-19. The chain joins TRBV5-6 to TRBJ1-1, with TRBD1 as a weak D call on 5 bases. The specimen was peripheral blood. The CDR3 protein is CASSPGTNTEAFF. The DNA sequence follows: TGTGCCAGCAGCCCCGGGACTAACACTGAAGCTTTCTTT.